Below are 32 T cell receptor beta chains sequenced from a single sample in a study of blood T cell repertoires in COVID-19 (dated by TCRdb to 2018 to 2021). The method behind the library was the immunoSEQ multiplex PCR assay. TCRdb limited this immuneACCESS table to in-frame rearrangements with V and J called. A share of clones is missing; checked studies link under half to unresolved V genes, and the rest is unexplained. The sample table contains 50,000 to 65,000 clones; only one count was recorded for about 85% of them. The top ten clonotypes cover 20% to 25% of the sample. Sequencing was done on a sample of peripheral blood. The source is a woman aged 80 or older with COVID-19, enrolled during active disease.

The chain recombines TRBV30 with TRBJ2-2, with D possibly matching TRBD2 (7 bases). The V and J ends lost 1 base and 3 bases respectively, with 18 bases between them. This CDR3 is built from 17 residues. Germline V lookup: CDR1 GTSNPN, CDR2 SVGIG (reference sequence). The CDR3 protein is CAWSARRGGAYTGELFF. DNA of the CDR3: TGTGCCTGGAGTGCCCGTAGGGGGGGGGCCTACACCGGGGAGCTGTTTTTT.

V usage is TRBV18 and J usage is TRBJ1-5, with D tentatively TRBD1 (5 bases). The CDR3 is 16 residues long. The germline CDR1 and CDR2 sequences are KGHSH and LQKENI. Trimming removed 4 bases at V and 4 bases at J, with 17 bases between. CDR3 in amino acids: CASSRTRGFINQPQHF. DNA for the CDR3: TGTGCCAGCTCACGCACCCGGGGGTTCATAAATCAGCCCCAGCATTTT.

V gene TRBV6-5 combines with J gene TRBJ2-1; 10 nucleotides line up with TRBD2. V lost 8 bases, J lost 6 bases, and 4 bases stayed unmatched. CDR1 and CDR2 (germline): MNHEY, SVGAGI. The CDR3 has 13 residues. The CDR3 sequence is CASRSGGGNEQFF. The CDR3 DNA follows: TGTGCCAGCCGAAGCGGGGGGGGCAATGAGCAGTTCTTC.

This rearrangement joins TRBV10-1 to TRBJ1-1, with a possible D match to TRBD1 (6 bases). CDR3 length: 13 residues. CDR1 WNHNN and CDR2 SYGVQD come from the germline V gene (reference sequence). The ends were cut back, 6 bases at V and 1 base at J, with 9 bases in the middle. CDR3 protein: CASREGGNTEAFF. The CDR3 DNA reads TGCGCCAGCAGAGAAGGGGGGAACACTGAAGCTTTCTTT.

The rearrangement joins TRBV11-3 to TRBJ2-1, with D maybe TRBD1 (6 bases). V was trimmed by 3 bases and J by 4 bases, leaving 13 bases between them. Germline V gene sequence: CDR1 SGHNT, CDR2 YENEEA. The CDR3 runs 15 residues. As DNA, the CDR3 is TGTGCCAGCAGCTTTGGGACAACACAATACAATGAGCAGTTCTTC. Its translation is CASSFGTTQYNEQFF.

The gene calls are TRBV7-3 and TRBJ2-2, with D perhaps matching TRBD2 (7 bases). The germline V and J ends were trimmed by 4 bases and 4 bases, with 13 bases remaining between them. Germline CDR1 reads SGHTA; CDR2 reads FQGTGA. The CDR3 covers 15 residues. The CDR3 spells CASSYSGGFTGELFF. In DNA, the CDR3 is TGTGCCAGCAGCTACTCGGGGGGCTTCACCGGGGAGCTGTTTTTT.

The V call is TRBV5-1, the J call TRBJ2-5; 8 bases align to TRBD2. Germline lookup yields CDR1 SGHRS and CDR2 YFSETQ. Trimming removed 0 bases from V and 2 bases from J; junction bases left unmatched: 12. CDR3 length: 18 amino acids. The CDR3 loop is CASSLGGGGNSAQETQYF. The CDR3 region has the DNA TGCGCCAGCAGCTTGGGTGGCGGGGGGAATTCCGCGCAAGAGACCCAGTACTTC.

The J gene is TRBJ1-5, the V gene TRBV9, with 7 bases fitting TRBD1. This CDR3 is built from 19 residues. V gave up 4 bases and J gave up 0 bases; unmatched junction bases: 16. Per germline, CDR1 SGDLS and CDR2 YYNGEE. The CDR3 sequence: CASSSPRGTVIDSNQPQHF. The CDR3 coding sequence is TGTGCCAGCAGCTCTCCCCGGGGGACAGTGATAGATAGCAATCAGCCCCAGCATTTT.

As DNA, the CDR3 is TGCAGCGTTGTTTGGCTAGCGGGGGGGCCAACTGAGCAGTTCTTC. Encoded protein: CSVVWLAGGPTEQFF. V usage is TRBV29-1 and J usage is TRBJ2-1, with 12 bases identical to TRBD2. Germline CDR1 reads SQVTM; CDR2 reads ANQGSEA. This CDR3 spans 15 amino acids. V was clipped by 4 bases and J by 9 bases; unmatched bases: 10.

CDR3 coding DNA: TGTGCCAGTAGACTCCGGACACCCTCTTTATCTAACTATGGCTACACCTTC. Translation gives CASRLRTPSLSNYGYTF. The chain links TRBV19 to TRBJ1-2, with TRBD1 as a possible D gene (5 bases). The CDR3 length is 17 residues. The germline V and J ends were trimmed by 6 bases and 0 bases, with 20 bases remaining between them. From germline, CDR1 is LNHDA and CDR2 SQIVND (reference sequence).

Note on this clone: At one end, the junction sequence differs from germline, possibly due to a read error. The V and J genes are TRBV14 and TRBJ1-2; TRBD1 matches 7 bases. Germline CDR1 is SGHDN and CDR2 is FVKESK. CDR3 length: 12 amino acids. In DNA, the CDR3 is TGTGCCAGCAGCCAAGATGTGGGACAGACCTTCTTC. The encoded protein is CASSQDVGQTFF.

The CDR3, as DNA: TGTGCCAGCAGTTTTCGAGTTTTCTCTGGGGCCAACGTCCTGACTTTC. Translating gives CASSFRVFSGANVLTF. The chain recombines TRBV6-6 with TRBJ2-6, with no clear D. CDR1 and CDR2 from the germline V gene are MNHNY and SVGAGI (reference sequence). V was pared by 4 bases and J by 0 bases, with 10 bases between. The CDR3 has 16 residues.

The chain is built from TRBV6-6 and TRBJ1-1; D perhaps matches TRBD1 (6 bases). Germline V gene data show CDR1 as MNHNY and CDR2 as SVGAGI (reference sequence). The CDR3 length is 14 residues. Trimming took 6 bases from V and 0 from J, leaving 11 bases between them. The CDR3 sequence: CASRLGQLNTEAFF. The CDR3 DNA reads as TGTGCCAGCAGACTAGGACAGTTGAACACTGAAGCTTTCTTT.

V gene TRBV2 combines with J gene TRBJ1-4; possible D gene TRBD1, 5 bases. CDR1 is SNHLY, CDR2 FYNNEI, per germline. The length of the CDR3 is 14 residues. The ends were cut back, 8 bases at V and 0 bases at J, with 10 bases in the middle. This chain's CDR3 is CASRSTATNEKLFF. The CDR3 nucleotides read TGTGCCAGCCGTTCGACAGCAACTAATGAAAAACTGTTTTTT.

The rearrangement uses TRBV30 and TRBJ2-2; TRBD2 matches 8 bases. Germline V gene lookup returns CDR1 GTSNPN and CDR2 SVGIG (reference sequence). CDR3 length equals 17 residues. The V gene end was trimmed by 0 bases and the J gene end by 1 base; junction bases not matched to a gene: 7. The CDR3 DNA follows: TGTGCCTGGAGTGTACGATCCGGGACTAGGAACACCGGGGAGCTGTTTTTT. It encodes CAWSVRSGTRNTGELFF.

The chain uses TRBV5-1 and TRBJ1-1, with a tentative D call TRBD1 (6 bases). The CDR3 has 15 amino acids. CDR1 is SGHRS and CDR2 is YFSETQ in the germline V gene. The V end was cut by 5 bases, the J end by 2 bases, with 16 bases between. CDR3 DNA: TGCGCCAGCAGATCCGGACAGAGCTATAACACTGAAGCTTTCTTT. It is translated as CASRSGQSYNTEAFF.

This rearrangement joins TRBV2 to TRBJ1-2; D is possibly TRBD1 (5 bases). The CDR3 has 14 residues. V lost 1 base and J 7 bases, leaving 13 bases between the germline ends. Germline CDR1 and CDR2: SNHLY and FYNNEI. CDR3 coding DNA: TGTGCCAGCAGTGAAGATATAGGGGTCTCTGGCTACACCTTC. Protein product: CASSEDIGVSGYTF.

The chain recombines TRBV7-2 with TRBJ2-2; the match to TRBD2 covers 7 bases. Germline values: CDR1 SGHTA, CDR2 FQGNSA. J lost 6 bases, V lost 4 bases, and 11 bases had no gene match. The CDR3 contains 16 residues. The DNA for the CDR3 is TGTGCCAGCAGCTCACGACTAGCCGGAGGGCCCGGGGAGCTGTTTTTT. Protein: CASSSRLAGGPGELFF.

This clone was detected only a few times. The V gene is TRBV6-6, the J gene TRBJ2-1; no clear D gene. Germline V gene lookup returns CDR1 MNHNY and CDR2 SVGAGI (reference sequence). V lost 2 bases and J 2 bases, leaving 7 bases between the germline ends. This CDR3 spans 14 amino acids. CDR3 DNA: TGTGCCAGCAGTTACCGAACTACCTACAATGAGCAGTTCTTC. Protein: CASSYRTTYNEQFF.

This clone was seen more than once but under ten times. The CDR3 region is CASGVAGIQPQHF. For the CDR3, the DNA is TGTGCCAGCGGGGTCGCGGGGATTCAGCCCCAGCATTTT. This chain links TRBV2 with TRBJ1-5; D ambiguous. V gave up 8 bases and J gave up 6 bases, with 14 bases separating them. This CDR3 region has 13 residues. CDR1 and CDR2 (germline): SNHLY, FYNNEI.

V and J are TRBV6-5 and TRBJ2-7; D might be TRBD1 (7 bases). Trimming took off 7 bases at V and 2 bases at J, with 18 bases between the two ends. The CDR3 sequence is 15 residues long. Germline CDR1 and CDR2: MNHEY and SVGAGI. The CDR3 coding sequence is TGTGCCAGCACCGACAGGGTTGCGGGAACCTACGAGCAGTACTTC. This translates into CASTDRVAGTYEQYF.

CDR3 protein: CASSPHRLRQETQYF. CDR3 DNA: TGTGCCAGCAGCCCCCACCGTCTGCGTCAAGAGACCCAGTACTTC. This sequence joins TRBV7-9 and TRBJ2-5, with D unclear. Trimming removed 5 bases at V and 2 bases at J, with 15 bases between. The CDR3 has 15 amino acids. Per germline, CDR1 SEHNR and CDR2 FQNEAQ (reference sequence).

The rearrangement links TRBV14 to TRBJ2-5, with TRBD1 matching over 8 bases. The V and J ends lost 2 bases and 5 bases, in that order; junction bases with no gene match: 7. This CDR3 contains 15 residues. The germline V gene encodes CDR1 SGHDN and CDR2 FVKESK. The CDR3 region has the DNA TGTGCCAGCAGCCAAATCCAGGGGGCTCCGGAGACCCAGTACTTC. It encodes CASSQIQGAPETQYF.

The chain carries TRBV6-5 and TRBJ2-5; 8 nucleotides align to TRBD2. The CDR3 covers 16 residues. The germline gives CDR1 MNHEY, CDR2 SVGAGI. After removal of 0 bases from V and 1 base from J, the junction contained 4 bases not matched to a gene. CDR3 sequence (DNA): TGTGCCAGCAGTTACTCGAGTCGGGGGGGCCAAGAGACCCAGTACTTC. It specifies CASSYSSRGGQETQYF.

The chain carries TRBV6-5 and TRBJ2-7; 9 bases fit TRBD1. CDR3 length: 14 amino acids. CDR1 and CDR2 (germline): MNHEY, SVGAGI. V trimming: 6 bases; J trimming: 6 bases; junction bases outside the gene matches: 9. CDR3 in amino acids: CASSRDRVLVEQYF. In nucleotides, the CDR3 is TGTGCCAGCAGCCGGGACAGGGTATTGGTCGAGCAGTACTTC.

The rearrangement links TRBV6-5 to TRBJ1-6; a possible D gene is TRBD1 (6 bases). The CDR3 extends over 15 amino acids. The germline V gene encodes CDR1 MNHEY and CDR2 SVGAGI. Trimming took off 6 bases at V and 8 bases at J, with 17 bases between the two ends. Here the CDR3 DNA reads TGTGCCAGCAGCACAAGACAGGTCTTGGATTCACCCCTCCACTTT. Translating gives CASSTRQVLDSPLHF.

The chain joins TRBV6-1 to TRBJ1-3; 10 positions match TRBD1. The V segment lost 6 bases and the J segment 4 bases; nucleotides outside the gene matches: 12. The CDR3 is made up of 17 amino acids. Per germline, CDR1 MNHNS and CDR2 SASEGT. The CDR3 DNA is TGTGCCAGCAGGGAATCGACAGGGGGCGCGTCCGGAAACACCATATATTTT. Its protein product is CASRESTGGASGNTIYF.

This clone has a single count. This chain joins TRBV18 and TRBJ1-3; TRBD1 aligns across 7 bases. The V and J ends lost 2 bases and 3 bases, in that order; junction bases with no gene match: 7. Germline CDR1 and CDR2: KGHSH and LQKENI. The CDR3 extends over 16 amino acids. The CDR3 is CASSPTGQASGNTIYF. The CDR3 coding sequence is TGTGCCAGCTCACCAACTGGACAGGCCAGTGGAAACACCATATATTTT. Complete variable domain (other parts from reference TRBV18 and TRBJ1-3): NAGVMQNPRHLVRRRGQEARLRCSPMKGHSHVYWYRQLPEEGLKFMVYLQKENIIDESGMPKERFSAEFPKEGPSILRIQQVVRGDSAAYFCASSPTGQASGNTIYFGEGSWLTVV.

This chain connects TRBV7-2 to TRBJ2-7; TRBD1 is a possible D gene (6 bases). V shed 5 bases and J shed 1 base, with 12 bases lying between them. CDR3 length equals 14 residues. Germline V gene sequence: CDR1 SGHTA, CDR2 FQGNSA. CDR3 region: CASSRTAQSYEQYF. CDR3 nucleotide sequence: TGTGCCAGCAGCCGGACAGCACAATCCTACGAGCAGTACTTC.

This clone occurred a few times. The chain joins TRBV19 to TRBJ1-1; D is uncertain. The CDR3 totals 12 residues. The V end lost 6 bases, the J end lost 1 base, and 6 bases lay between the germline ends. Germline V lookup: CDR1 LNHDA, CDR2 SQIVND (reference sequence). Here the CDR3 reads CASRRWNTEAFF. The CDR3 region has the DNA TGTGCCAGTAGGAGATGGAACACTGAAGCTTTCTTT.

The chain joins TRBV9 to TRBJ2-3; TRBD1 agrees at 12 bases. The CDR3 is made up of 16 amino acids. Trimming at V came to 0 bases and at J to 4 bases, leaving 3 bases not matched to a gene. Germline-derived CDR1 and CDR2 are SGDLS and YYNGEE. In DNA form, the CDR3 reads TGTGCCAGCAGCGTAGGGGACAGGGGGCTGGCAGATACGCAGTATTTT. It is translated as CASSVGDRGLADTQYF.

The CDR3 DNA is TGTGCCAGCAGTGCCATCGGGACAGGCTTCTCCTACAATGAGCAGTTCTTC. It yields the protein CASSAIGTGFSYNEQFF. The chain recombines TRBV2 with TRBJ2-1; 8 positions agree with TRBD1. The V gene's germline CDR1 is SNHLY and CDR2 FYNNEI. V trimming: 4 bases; J trimming: 0 bases; junction bases outside the gene matches: 8. The CDR3 covers 17 residues.